The next 18 T cell receptor beta chains were all read from a single sample in a study of tumor-infiltrating lymphocytes in primary liver carcinoma. Production of TCR beta cDNA used around 0.45 ug total RNA together with a constant-region primer. Generation of the TCR beta libraries relied on three nested multiplex PCR rounds using slightly modified ARM-PCR. Amplification in the first two PCR rounds was performed using TRBV1-TRBV30 forward primers and a C-beta reverse primer for 10 cycles each. Via MiXCR, TCRdb re-called the multiplex PCR reads, giving one row per CDR3 protein. The table shows tens of thousands of distinct CDR3 sequences, with over 65% occurring only once. Unsorted bulk tissue (20-30 mg) underwent RNA and DNA co-extraction. The sample consisted of liver tumor tissue from sampling region 5. As to subset: tumor region T5, tumor centre. The source of these receptors is a man in his forties or fifties with primary liver carcinoma and hepatitis B virus infection.

A note on this clonotype: At one boundary the junction diverges from the germline segment, which might be a read error. Written as DNA, the CDR3 is TGTGCCAGGAGCCGGGACTATTGGGCCGGTGAGCTGTTTTTT. This sequence encodes CARSRDYWAGELFF. V and J are TRBV11-2 and TRBJ2-2, with 7 bases lining up with TRBD2. CDR1 and CDR2 from the germline V gene are SGHAT and FQNNGV. There are 14 residues in the CDR3.

About this clonotype: The junction and the germline gene differ at one end; a read error may be behind it. The chain joins TRBV5-5 to TRBJ2-7, with TRBD2 matching over 8 bases. Germline V CDR1 and CDR2: SGHKS, YYEKEE (reference sequence). CDR3 length equals 16 residues. The DNA for the CDR3 is TGTGCCAGCAGCGGGGAAGGTAGCGGGGATCCCTACGTGCAGTACTTC. Its protein product is CASSGEGSGDPYVQYF.

Note on this clonotype: At one end, the junction sequence differs from germline, possibly due to a read error. This chain joins TRBV12-3 or TRBV12-4 and TRBJ2-7; D ambiguous. The CDR3 contains 12 residues. CDR3 protein: CAISLLSYEQYF. As DNA, the CDR3 is TGTGCCATCAGTTTACTCTCCTACGAGCAATACTTC.

Notes on this clonotype: One junction end disagrees with the germline gene, perhaps due to a read error. The V gene is TRBV6-2 or TRBV6-3, the J gene TRBJ1-5; the D is unclear. The CDR3 loop spans 14 amino acids. The germline V gene has CDR1 MNHEY and CDR2 SVGEGT. Written as DNA, the CDR3 is TGTGCCAGTAGTTACTCGGCAGCAATGCAGTCCCAGCATTTT. Encoded protein: CASSYSAAMQSQHF.

With regard to this clonotype: One junction end does not reproduce the germline sequence, and a read error may be involved. V and J are TRBV6-1 and TRBJ2-7; possibly TRBD2 for D (5 bases). Per the germline V gene, CDR1 is MNHNS and CDR2 is SASEGT. CDR3 size: 13 residues. The CDR3 nucleotides read TGTGCCAGTAGTGTTGAGCGGTCCTACAAGCAGTACTTC. As protein: CASSVERSYKQYF.

This clonotype was observed at least ten times. The chain joins TRBV4-1 to TRBJ1-5; weak D call: TRBD1 (5 bases). In germline, CDR1 is MGHRA, CDR2 YSYEKL. V shed 0 bases and J shed 4 bases, with 10 bases lying between them. CDR3 length: 15 amino acids. CDR3 protein: CASSQDHGGNQPQHF. For the CDR3, the DNA is TGCGCCAGCAGCCAAGATCATGGGGGAAATCAGCCCCAGCATTTT.

Comments on this clonotype: A much bigger clone sits one base away, suggesting this may be a read error. The DNA of the CDR3 is TGTGCCAGCAGCTCTGGGCAGGGGTGGTCCTACAAAGAGCAGTTCTTC. Translating gives CASSSGQGWSYKEQFF. The chain couples TRBV7-2 to TRBJ2-1, with D perhaps TRBD1 (6 bases). The germline CDR1 and CDR2 sequences are SGHTA and FQGNSA. The CDR3 is made up of 16 amino acids. Filled out from reference TRBV7-2 and TRBJ2-1, the complete variable domain reads GAGVSQSPSNKVTEKGKDVELRCDPISGHTALYWYRQSLGQGLEFLIYFQGNSAPDKSGLPSDRFSAERTGGSVSTLTIQRTQQEDSAVYLCASSSGQGWSYKEQFFGPGTRLTVL.

Turning to this clonotype: The junction differs from germline at one of its ends, possibly a read error. This chain joins TRBV29-1 and TRBJ2-2, with D possibly TRBD2 on 6 matching bases. Germline lookup yields CDR1 SQVTM and CDR2 ANQGSEA. The length of the CDR3 is 11 residues. CDR3 sequence reads: CSVLNIGGLFF. The CDR3 nucleotides are TGCAGCGTCCTAAACATCGGGGGGCTGTTTTTT.

Notes on this clonotype: This CDR3 is missing its conserved last phenylalanine or tryptophan, likely due to a read error. The CDR3 coding sequence is TGTGCCAGCAGTTTATTGGGCGGGAGGGCGGGTGAGCAGTTCCTC. Protein: CASSLLGGRAGEQFL. The chain combines TRBV28 with TRBJ2-1; 9 positions match TRBD2. The ends lost 1 base at V and 9 bases at J; junction bases unmatched: 7. CDR3 size: 15 residues. Germline V gives CDR1 MDHEN, CDR2 SYDVKM.

This chain links TRBV5-4 with TRBJ2-7, with 8 bases lining up with TRBD2. J gave up 4 bases and V 4 bases, and 10 bases lay outside the gene matches. Per the germline V gene, CDR1 is SGHNT and CDR2 is YYREEE (reference sequence). The length of the CDR3 is 15 residues. The CDR3 region has the DNA TGTGCCAGCAGCCCGCCGGGAGTAGCGGGGTACGAGCAGTACTTC. Its translation is CASSPPGVAGYEQYF.

As concerns this clonotype: Possible read error: a much larger clone is one base away. This chain uses TRBV11-2 with TRBJ2-3; TRBD2 might be the D (6 bases). Germline-derived CDR1 and CDR2 are SGHAT and FQNNGV. Trimming took 7 bases from V and 2 from J, leaving 13 bases between them. The CDR3 covers 14 residues. The CDR3 loop is CASNLGLPTDTQYF. The CDR3 nucleotides read TGTGCCAGCAACCTGGGACTGCCCACAGATACGCAGTATTTT.

About this clonotype: A junction end diverges from the germline sequence, so it may reflect a read error. This chain connects TRBV11-2 to TRBJ2-7; D uncertain. CDR3 length: 15 residues. Germline assignment: CDR1 SGHAT and CDR2 FQNNGV. CDR3 bases: TGTGCCAGCATCGCACCTGAAAGGGCGTCCTACGAGCACTACTTC. It specifies CASIAPERASYEHYF.

A single count supports this clonotype. One end of the junction fails to match germline, which may point to a read error. CDR3 nucleotide sequence: TGTGCCAATAGTATTTCTCCAGGGTCCGGGGAACTGTTTTTT. Translation gives CANSISPGSGELFF. The V gene is TRBV19, the J gene TRBJ2-2, with D tentatively TRBD1 or TRBD2 (5 bases each). In germline, CDR1 is LNHDA, CDR2 SQIVND (reference sequence). This CDR3 has 14 amino acids.

V is TRBV6-1 and J is TRBJ2-5, with D uncertain. V was trimmed by 2 bases and J by 5 bases, leaving 12 bases between them. The CDR3 totals 14 residues. Germline CDR1 reads MNHNS; CDR2 reads SASEGT. This CDR3 is CASSEYGGCETQYF. The CDR3 DNA reads as TGTGCCAGCAGTGAATATGGCGGTTGTGAGACCCAGTACTTC.

For this clonotype: One end of the junction fails to match germline, which may point to a read error. V gene TRBV11-2 combines with J gene TRBJ2-7, with 10 bases lining up with TRBD2. Germline loops: CDR1 SGHAT, CDR2 FQNNGV. The CDR3 is made up of 16 amino acids. CDR3 region: CTSTLDGLSGRYEQYF. In nucleotides, the CDR3 is TGTACCAGCACCTTAGATGGGCTTAGCGGGAGGTACGAACAGTACTTC.

Remarks on this clonotype: Since the CDR3 does not end with the conserved phenylalanine or tryptophan, this likely comes from a read error. The CDR3 coding sequence is TGTGCCAGCAGCCAAGCAACTAGCGGAAACACAGATACGCAGTATTTG. Protein: CASSQATSGNTDTQYL. V and J are TRBV4-2 and TRBJ2-3; 8 bases are a match to TRBD2. The CDR3 consists of 16 residues. Germline CDR1 LGHNA, CDR2 YNFKEQ. J lost 2 bases, V lost 1 base, and 5 bases had no gene match.

This clonotype appeared a few times. A much larger clone lies one base from this, so it may be a read error. V is TRBV11-2 and J is TRBJ1-4; no reliable D call. V was cut by 7 bases and J by 7 bases, with 19 bases left in between. Germline values: CDR1 SGHAT, CDR2 FQNNGV. This CDR3 is built from 15 residues. Here the CDR3 reads CASKTPGGTSEKLFF. CDR3 DNA sequence: TGTGCCAGCAAGACTCCAGGAGGAACAAGTGAAAAACTGTTTTTT.

The chain combines TRBV4-1 with TRBJ2-3, with unresolved D. Per germline, CDR1 MGHRA and CDR2 YSYEKL. Trimming shortened V by 3 bases and J by 6 bases, and 10 bases separated the two germline ends. CDR3 length: 13 amino acids. The CDR3, as DNA: TGCGCCAGCAGCCACCCTCGCATGGATACGCAGTATTTT. Protein product: CASSHPRMDTQYF.